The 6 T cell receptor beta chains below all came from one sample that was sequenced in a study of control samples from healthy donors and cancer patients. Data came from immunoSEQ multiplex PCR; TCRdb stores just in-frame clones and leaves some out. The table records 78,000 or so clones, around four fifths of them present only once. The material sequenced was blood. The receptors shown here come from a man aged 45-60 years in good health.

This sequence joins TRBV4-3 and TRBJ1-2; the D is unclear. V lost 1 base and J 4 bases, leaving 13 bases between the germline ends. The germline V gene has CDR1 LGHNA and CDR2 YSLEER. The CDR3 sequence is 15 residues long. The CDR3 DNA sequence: TGCGCCAGCAGCCAAGGCGCGGGTCCCGGCTATGGCTACACCTTC. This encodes CASSQGAGPGYGYTF.

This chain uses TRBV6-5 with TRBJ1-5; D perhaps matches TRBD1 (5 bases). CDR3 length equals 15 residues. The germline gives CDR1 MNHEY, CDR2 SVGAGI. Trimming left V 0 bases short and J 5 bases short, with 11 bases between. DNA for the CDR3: TGTGCCAGCAGTTACTCGCCAGGGAACGATCAGCCCCAGCATTTT. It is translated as CASSYSPGNDQPQHF.

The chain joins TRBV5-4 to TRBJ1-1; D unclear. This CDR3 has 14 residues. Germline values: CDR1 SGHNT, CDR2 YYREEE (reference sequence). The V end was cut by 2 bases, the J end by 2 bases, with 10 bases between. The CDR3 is CASSFAEGNTEAFF. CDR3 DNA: TGTGCCAGCAGCTTCGCGGAGGGAAACACTGAAGCTTTCTTT. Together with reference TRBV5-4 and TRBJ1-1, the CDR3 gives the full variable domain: ETGVTQSPTHLIKTRGQQVTLRCSSQSGHNTVSWYQQALGQGPQFIFQYYREEENGRGNFPPRFSGLQFPNYSSELNVNALELDDSALYLCASSFAEGNTEAFFGQGTRLTVV.

CDR3 region: CASQGAGVVNEQFF. DNA for the CDR3: TGTGCCTCACAAGGGGCGGGAGTGGTCAATGAGCAGTTCTTC. The rearrangement links TRBV30 to TRBJ2-1, with 7 positions matching TRBD2. Germline trimming cut 7 bases from V and 6 bases from J; bases unmatched to any gene: 12. The germline V gene has CDR1 GTSNPN and CDR2 SVGIG (reference sequence). This CDR3 is built from 14 residues.

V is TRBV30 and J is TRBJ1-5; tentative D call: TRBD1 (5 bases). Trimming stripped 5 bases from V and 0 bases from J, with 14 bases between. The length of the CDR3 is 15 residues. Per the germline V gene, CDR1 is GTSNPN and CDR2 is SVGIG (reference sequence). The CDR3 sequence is CAWSRGRYSNQPQHF. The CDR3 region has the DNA TGTGCCTGGTCCCGGGGGAGGTATAGCAATCAGCCCCAGCATTTT.

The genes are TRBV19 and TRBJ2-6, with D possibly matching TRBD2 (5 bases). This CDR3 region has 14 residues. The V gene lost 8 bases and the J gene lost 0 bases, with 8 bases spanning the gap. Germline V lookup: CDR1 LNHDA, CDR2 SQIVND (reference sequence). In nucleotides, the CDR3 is TGTGCCAGTGCGCGGGCCTCTGGGGCCAACGTCCTGACTTTC. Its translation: CASARASGANVLTF.